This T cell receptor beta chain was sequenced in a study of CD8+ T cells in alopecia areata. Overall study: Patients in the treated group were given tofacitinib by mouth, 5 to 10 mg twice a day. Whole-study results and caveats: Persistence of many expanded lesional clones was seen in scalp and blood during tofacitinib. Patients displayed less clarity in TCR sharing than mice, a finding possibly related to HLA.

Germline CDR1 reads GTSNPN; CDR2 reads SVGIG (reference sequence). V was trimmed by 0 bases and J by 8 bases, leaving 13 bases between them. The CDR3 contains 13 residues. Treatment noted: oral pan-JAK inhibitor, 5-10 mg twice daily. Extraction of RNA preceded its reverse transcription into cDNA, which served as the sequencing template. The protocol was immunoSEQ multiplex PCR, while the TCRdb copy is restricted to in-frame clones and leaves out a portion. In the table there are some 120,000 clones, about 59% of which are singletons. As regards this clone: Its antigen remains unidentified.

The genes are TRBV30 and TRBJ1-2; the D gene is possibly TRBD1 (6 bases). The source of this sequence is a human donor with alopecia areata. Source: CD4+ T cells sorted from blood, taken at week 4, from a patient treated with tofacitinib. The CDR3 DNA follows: TGTGCCTGGAGTGTACTACAGGGTTACGGCTACACCTTC. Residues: CAWSVLQGYGYTF. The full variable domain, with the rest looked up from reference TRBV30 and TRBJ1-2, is SQTIHQWPATLVQPVGSPLSLECTVEGTSNPNLYWYRQAAGRGLQLLFYSVGIGQISSEVPQNLSASRPQDRQFILSSKKLLLSDSGFYLCAWSVLQGYGYTFGSGTRLTVV.